The T cell receptor beta chain under discussion was sequenced for a study of blood T cell repertoires in COVID-19. Study-level background: T cells, B-cell-depleted T cells, or PBMCs supplied cDNA or gDNA.

CDR1 SGHRS and CDR2 YFSETQ come from the germline V gene. The V gene end was trimmed by 4 bases and the J gene end by 3 bases; junction bases not matched to a gene: 13. CDR3 length equals 17 residues. The authors' processing: By means of reference gene primer amplification, nucleated cell counts were estimated. Profiled with immunoSEQ multiplex PCR; TCRdb holds only in-frame clones, not every one. V, J and clone size are taken as reported in that table, and D and trimming were inferred from the DNA itself. The sample holds more than 300,000 clones; about 93% are singletons and the top ten take more than 3%.

The sample comprised peripheral blood. The rearrangement uses TRBV5-1 and TRBJ2-1; 7 bases line up with TRBD2. This receptor was identified in a woman aged 18-30 years who had recovered from COVID-19. The CDR3 is CASSPSGEASGYNEQFF. In DNA, the CDR3 is TGCGCCAGCAGCCCCTCGGGGGAAGCTAGCGGCTACAATGAGCAGTTCTTC. Complete variable domain (other parts from reference TRBV5-1 and TRBJ2-1): KAGVTQTPRYLIKTRGQQVTLSCSPISGHRSVSWYQQTPGQGLQFLFEYFSETQRNKGNFPGRFSGRQFSNSRSEMNVSTLELGDSALYLCASSPSGEASGYNEQFFGPGTRLTVL.